This TCR beta chain stems from a study of shared clonotypes between healthy human individuals (dated by TCRdb to the early 2020s). About the full investigation: A few men and a couple of women, aged 18 to 49 years, made up the cohort. To estimate repertoire size and how much clonotypes are shared between individuals, the study performed deep sequencing of blood TCR repertoires from a few healthy adults. To increase sequencing depth and limit assay-specific biases, TCR repertoire library preparation and sequencing were carried out by different laboratories using diverse techniques. For each donor, CD4 naive and CD4 memory were each run on three plates, CD8 naive on two plates, and CD8 memory on one plate. Each donor's leukapheresis produced roughly between roughly 0.85 and 10 billion PBMCs. Summary of the overall study and its limitations: About 4.5% of naive CD4, 3.5% of naive CD8, 2.3% of memory CD4, and 0.35% to 0.4% of memory CD8 clonotypes were shared across a few donors. Estimated clonotype richness was generally larger for naive than for memory subsets. Because the study included only a small number of donors, the genetic and exposure-history diversity represented was limited. Compared with non-shared clonotypes, the clonotypes found in all four sorted-subset donors had higher generation probabilities. Pairwise subsampling indicated that sequencing depth was expected to affect the degree of clonotype sharing among donors. Incomplete sequencing was indicated by rarefaction of sorted-subset datasets, despite the large sequencing depth. Only blood was sampled, and tissue TCR repertoires likely differ from those in blood.

This clone is a singleton in its sample. This receptor's antigen is unknown. The input lacks base qualities; no much larger clone sits a single base away. Using the deep immunoSEQ assay, TCR CDR3 regions were amplified from genomic DNA by multiplex PCR. For each cell subset, the extracted genomic DNA was distributed evenly across all wells of several immunoSEQ 96-well plates, and each plate served as one replicate. For sorted subsets, each replicate PCR was loaded with about 0.2 ug genomic DNA, equivalent to some 31,000 T cell genomes. The purified libraries were quantified using a Qubit 3.0 fluorometer, sized with a Bioanalyzer 2100, and then quantified again using the KAPA Library Quantification kit. Each immunoSEQ 96-well plate was sequenced on its own single-read 150-cycle Illumina NextSeq 550 flow cell. Turning to the authors' computational methods: Because the immunoSEQ output included only junctional sequences and no quality scores, the filtering could not be the same as the filtering used for full-length reads. Sequences were annotated with PyIR, a Python wrapper for IgBLAST v1.9, and V/J genes and CDR3 were assigned using IMGT germline references. Reads were removed for weak V/J assignments (E-value above 1e-6), missing CDR3, stop codons, out-of-frame junctions, or ambiguous translated residues. V3J clonotypes were defined by identical inferred V gene, J gene, and CDR3 amino acid sequence. Percentage overlap between repertoires was computed as shared unique clonotypes divided by the size of the smaller repertoire. Repertoire richness was assessed with RTK rarefaction, the Chao1 estimator, and Recon v2.1 estimates of unobserved clonotypes. OLGA was used to compute generation probabilities for all TCRbeta clonotypes that the gDNA method yielded from several donors. The table comes from immuneACCESS by way of TCRdb, which keeps in-frame sequences with V and J called. Part of the clones is missing from these tables; in studies checked, under half for an unresolved V gene and the rest for unknown reasons. V, J and clone size are taken as reported in that table, and D and trimming were inferred from the DNA itself. The table for this sample lists 550,000 to 600,000 clones; roughly 98% of them were counted only once. The ten largest clones take up 0.3% of the sample.

CD8 naive samples consisted of CD45RO-negative cells that were positively selected for CCR7, yielding a CD45RA+CCR7+ population without TemRA cells. Donors were healthy HIV-negative adults with no recently reported acute infections or vaccinations. All donors were Caucasian adults living in Nashville, Tennessee, USA. After blood collection by leukapheresis, PBMCs were isolated using Ficoll-Histopaque density gradient centrifugation and then cryopreserved in the vapor phase of liquid nitrogen. Purity and quantity of every magnetically sorted T cell population were checked by analytical flow cytometry. Each sorted fraction had its genomic DNA isolated and then quantified by UV absorbance on a Nanodrop 2000c. The V end loses 6 bases and the J end loses 0 bases, and a stretch of 17 bases separates them. Reading the germline V gene (reference sequence) gives CDR1 SEHNR and CDR2 FQNEAQ. There are 17 amino acids in the CDR3, from cysteine to phenylalanine inclusive. The kept DNA is CDR3 alone, 51 bases in frame from the first base.

The specimen sequenced was naive CD8+ T cells sorted from blood. Interpreted using the paper, the cell subset or site label stands for: CD45RA+CCR7+. The TCR sequence derives from a man aged 25-40 years in good health. The V and J genes are TRBV7-9 and TRBJ1-4; a tentative D call is TRBD1 (5 bases match). The nucleotides are TGTGCCAGCAGACCGAGCACGGACACACCAACTAATGAAAAACTGTTTTTT. Translated, this gives CASRPSTDTPTNEKLFF.